This T cell receptor beta chain was identified during a study of T cell responses to AZD1222 COVID-19 vaccine. Study in general: Second doses were pooled across both intervals (about 4 or about 12 weeks). Study-level results: The number of AZD1222 recipients seropositive at baseline was only 6 or 7. Donors were mostly white British, more females; clonal diversity possibly underestimated.

This CDR3 is 14 amino acids long. The ends were cut back, 6 bases at V and 4 bases at J, with 16 bases in the middle. CDR1 and CDR2 from the germline V gene are KGHSH and LQKENI. The protocol was immunoSEQ multiplex PCR, while the TCRdb copy is restricted to in-frame clones and leaves out a portion. The table lists some 96,000 clones, over 90% of them singletons. In regard to this clone: What it binds is unknown.

V and J are TRBV18 and TRBJ2-7; the D is unclear. Sequences were derived from peripheral blood, sampled on day 0 of AZD1222 vaccination. This sequence was found in an adult in good health. DNA for the CDR3: TGTGCCAGCTCTCTAATTCCTACGGGTTACGAGCAGTACTTC. Translating it yields CASSLIPTGYEQYF.